This T cell receptor (beta chain) was retrieved from a study of blood T cell repertoires in COVID-19. Study background: There were acute and convalescent COVID-19 samples, and they came from the United States, Italy and Spain. PBMCs, B-cell-depleted T cells, or T cells were the source of the cDNA or gDNA that made up the material.

The length of the CDR3 is 15 residues. Germline values: CDR1 LNHDA, CDR2 SQIVND (reference sequence). J was trimmed by 1 base and V by 6 bases; bases with no gene match: 5. How the authors handled the data: Using reference gene primer amplification, nucleated cell counts were estimated. The repertoire was sequenced with immunoSEQ multiplex PCR; TCRdb's copy has only in-frame clones and lacks some. The V and J calls and the clone size are those of that table, but D and trimming were determined from the DNA. This table holds more than 70,000 clones, roughly 86% found once. The genes are TRBV19 and TRBJ1-5; the match to TRBD1 covers 8 bases. The origin of this receptor is an elderly woman in a cohort sampled during active or convalescent COVID-19. The sequenced sample was peripheral blood. The CDR3 bases are TGTGCCAGTAGACAGGGGGGAGGCAGCAATCAGCCCCAGCATTTT. Translating gives CASRQGGGSNQPQHF.